This T cell receptor beta chain was obtained from a study of blood T cells in healthy people across ages. Study at large: Template switching picked up about one barcoded beta molecule for each two T cells. The study, taken as a whole, reports: Unknown donor CMV status possibly confounded expanded clonotype changes.

Between the trimmed V and J ends, which lost 3 bases and 1 base, there was a span of 13 bases. CDR3 length equals 15 residues. In germline, CDR1 is MDHEN, CDR2 SYDVKM. Comment on this clonotype: The target antigen is unknown.

A second PCR, run for about 7 to 12 cycles, used a sample-barcoded 5' primer plus a J-beta primer mix. TCRdb re-called the 5' RACE reads through MiXCR, storing one row per CDR3 protein. The sample consists of roughly 1.6 million distinct CDR3 sequences, about 31% of them appearing once. The sequence derives from a woman aged 25-40 years in good health. The sample taken for sequencing was blood. The rearrangement links TRBV28 to TRBJ2-7; D might be TRBD2 (5 bases). This CDR3 reads CASSFEGLPSYEQYF. The CDR3 bases are TGTGCCAGCAGTTTTGAGGGTTTACCGTCCTACGAGCAGTACTTC.